This T cell receptor (beta chain) is from a study of T cell clones after liver transplantation. The germline gives CDR1 MNHNS, CDR2 SASEGT. The CDR3 extends over 17 amino acids. V was pared by 2 bases and J by 6 bases, with 19 bases between. TCRdb's copy holds only in-frame clones and misses some; the assay was immunoSEQ multiplex PCR. The table records approximately 100,000 clones, about 86% of them present only once. The genes are TRBV6-1 and TRBJ2-2; the D gene is possibly TRBD1 (5 bases). The clonotype was recovered from a human patient who received a liver transplant. A share of the T cells may be of graft donor origin. Sequences were derived from CD4+ T cells from blood, sampled around 44 months after liver transplant. The CDR3 reads CASSERRLGEGAGELFF. CDR3 nucleotides: TGTGCCAGCAGTGAACGGCGGCTAGGGGAAGGGGCCGGGGAGCTGTTTTTT.